The 28 T cell receptor beta chains presented below share a single source sample, sequenced in a study of Ad26.COV2.S vaccination and SARS-CoV-2 variants. Profiled with immunoSEQ multiplex PCR; TCRdb holds only in-frame clones, not every one. The sample shows more than 400,000 clones, less than 95% of them seen only once. The treatment denotes: around 19 received Ad26.COV2.S at low or high dose, single or two shots; 5 received placebo; per-sample allocation not given. The investigators took samples on day 63 after the first vaccine or placebo injection. Here the sequenced sample was peripheral blood, taken in a trial of Ad26.COV2.S vaccine versus placebo. The receptors come from a person between 18 and 59 years old who received the Ad26.COV2.S COVID-19 vaccine or a placebo.

The chain links TRBV5-5 to TRBJ1-1; D is possibly TRBD1 (6 bases). Trimming took 4 bases from V and 6 from J, leaving 22 bases between them. The germline gives CDR1 SGHKS, CDR2 YYEKEE (reference sequence). There are 16 residues in the CDR3. The chain's CDR3 is CASSASPGQTNPEAFF. Written as DNA, the CDR3 is TGTGCCAGCAGCGCCTCCCCAGGACAGACAAATCCTGAAGCTTTCTTT. Drawing the rest from reference TRBV5-5 and TRBJ1-1, the complete variable domain is DAGVTQSPTHLIKTRGQQVTLRCSPISGHKSVSWYQQVLGQGPQFIFQYYEKEERGRGNFPDRFSARQFPNYSSELNVNALLLGDSALYLCASSASPGQTNPEAFFGQGTRLTVV.

The DNA for the CDR3 is TGTGCCAGCAGCCCTTCGCCTTGGGCGGGGAGCTACTATGGCTACACCTTC. Residues: CASSPSPWAGSYYGYTF. V is TRBV9 and J is TRBJ1-2; D not certain. Trimming removed 4 bases from V and 3 bases from J, with 22 bases in between. Germline V gene lookup returns CDR1 SGDLS and CDR2 YYNGEE. CDR3 size: 17 residues.

The chain has TRBV7-8 and TRBJ2-1; 8 bases are shared with TRBD2. The trim removed 3 bases at V and 1 base at J, leaving 5 bases unmatched. The length of the CDR3 is 16 residues. The germline CDR1 and CDR2 sequences are SGHVS and FQNEAQ. CDR3 DNA: TGTGCCAGCAGCTTTGGATCGGGAGGGTCCTACAATGAGCAGTTCTTC. It yields the protein CASSFGSGGSYNEQFF.

The chain carries TRBV6-1 and TRBJ2-1; D possibly corresponds to TRBD2 (5 bases). V lost 1 base and J lost 4, with 14 bases in between. Germline V CDR1 and CDR2: MNHNS, SASEGT. The CDR3 runs to 16 residues. CDR3 residues: CASSEEIARPYNEQFF. CDR3 nucleotides: TGTGCCAGCAGTGAAGAGATAGCGAGACCTTACAATGAGCAGTTCTTC.

This chain uses TRBV20-1 with TRBJ2-5; TRBD1 is a possible D gene (5 bases). The CDR3 totals 15 residues. In germline, CDR1 is DFQATT, CDR2 SNEGSKA (reference sequence). V lost 3 bases and J lost 0, with 14 bases in between. The CDR3 DNA reads as TGCAGTGCTAGTTATCCAGGGCAGGACCAAGAGACCCAGTACTTC. It encodes CSASYPGQDQETQYF.

V is TRBV19 and J is TRBJ2-1; TRBD2 aligns across 10 bases. There are 15 residues in the CDR3. The V gene end was trimmed by 6 bases and the J gene end by 5 bases; junction bases not matched to a gene: 7. CDR1 is LNHDA and CDR2 is SQIVND in the germline V gene (reference sequence). DNA of the CDR3: TGTGCCAGTAGCCAAGCGGGAGGGCCTAACAATGAGCAGTTCTTC. Translation gives CASSQAGGPNNEQFF.

The chain joins TRBV29-1 to TRBJ1-2; D unresolved. The germline gives CDR1 SQVTM, CDR2 ANQGSEA. The V and J ends lost 7 bases and 8 bases respectively, with 8 bases between them. CDR3 length: 9 residues. CDR3: CSESGGYTF. The CDR3 region has the DNA TGCAGCGAAAGCGGCGGCTACACCTTC.

V and J are TRBV7-2 and TRBJ2-7; the match to TRBD2 covers 9 bases. Germline V gives CDR1 SGHTA, CDR2 FQGNSA. J was trimmed by 3 bases and V by 2 bases; bases with no gene match: 8. The CDR3 length is 16 residues. The CDR3 region is CASSLKERGEGYEQYF. Written as DNA, the CDR3 is TGTGCCAGCAGCTTAAAGGAGCGGGGGGAAGGCTACGAGCAGTACTTC.

This clone has just a few counts. The J gene is TRBJ1-2, the V gene TRBV28; 9 bases match TRBD1. Germline-derived CDR1 and CDR2 are MDHEN and SYDVKM. The CDR3 extends over 15 amino acids. The V and J ends lost 6 bases and 9 bases, in that order; junction bases with no gene match: 14. The CDR3 DNA reads as TGTGCCAGCAGGCCCTCCGGGACAGGGAATAGAAGCTACACCTTC. It specifies CASRPSGTGNRSYTF.

V gene TRBV3-1 (or the pseudogene TRBV3-2) combines with J gene TRBJ1-6; 9 nucleotides line up with TRBD1. The trim removed 0 bases at V and 8 bases at J, leaving 14 bases unmatched. The CDR3 consists of 19 residues. Germline V CDR1 and CDR2: LGHDT, YNNKEL (reference sequence). CDR3 in amino acids: CASSQEQPGQGVWDSPLHF. As DNA, the CDR3 is TGTGCCAGCAGCCAAGAGCAACCGGGACAGGGTGTTTGGGATTCACCCCTCCACTTT.

The chain uses TRBV12-3 or TRBV12-4 and TRBJ2-5; D unresolved. Between the trimmed V and J ends, which lost 2 bases and 4 bases, there was a span of 5 bases. There are 12 residues in the CDR3. The CDR3 region has the DNA TGTGCCAGCAGTTTAATGAGAGAGACCCAGTACTTC. This codes for CASSLMRETQYF.

The chain employs TRBV18 and TRBJ2-3; D may be TRBD1 (5 bases). Trimming removed 3 bases from V and 3 bases from J, with 13 bases in between. The CDR3 is made up of 15 amino acids. Germline lookup yields CDR1 KGHSH and CDR2 LQKENI. CDR3 sequence: CASSPSRDGTDTQYF. CDR3 in DNA: TGTGCCAGCTCACCGAGCAGGGATGGGACAGATACGCAGTATTTT.

The chain recombines TRBV15 with TRBJ2-7; tentatively, D is TRBD1 or TRBD2 (5 bases each). The germline CDR1 and CDR2 sequences are LNHNV and YYDKDF (reference sequence). V gave up 1 base and J gave up 0 bases, with 10 bases separating them. The CDR3 consists of 15 residues. The CDR3 protein is CATSRGDDSSYEQYF. CDR3 nucleotides: TGTGCCACCAGCAGAGGGGACGATAGCTCCTACGAGCAGTACTTC.

This chain joins TRBV14 and TRBJ1-3; D ambiguous. V shed 4 bases and J shed 0 bases, with 13 bases lying between them. Germline V CDR1 and CDR2: SGHDN, FVKESK. The CDR3 runs to 16 residues. The CDR3 coding sequence is TGTGCCAGCAGCCTTTACGGACTCAACTCTGGAAACACCATATATTTT. Translating gives CASSLYGLNSGNTIYF.

The V gene is TRBV28, the J gene TRBJ2-1; no clear D gene. This CDR3 is 14 amino acids long. V lost 8 bases to trimming and J lost 2 bases, with 13 bases between them. Germline CDR1 is MDHEN and CDR2 is SYDVKM. This CDR3 reads CASGRKGTYNEQFF. CDR3 in DNA: TGTGCCAGCGGTAGAAAGGGCACCTACAATGAGCAGTTCTTC.

The chain combines TRBV12-3 or TRBV12-4 with TRBJ2-5; 7 bases agree with TRBD2. The CDR3 length is 13 residues. Trimming at V came to 6 bases and at J to 5 bases, leaving 6 bases not matched to a gene. CDR3 DNA sequence: TGTGCCAGCAGCCGACTAGCCGGGGAGACCCAGTACTTC. The encoded protein is CASSRLAGETQYF.

V is TRBV10-3 and J is TRBJ2-7; D not certain. The CDR3 runs to 13 residues. Trimming stripped 4 bases from V and 2 bases from J, with 9 bases between. Germline CDR1 and CDR2: ENHRY and SYGVKD. The CDR3: CAISAGVAYEQYF. In DNA form, the CDR3 reads TGTGCCATCAGTGCCGGCGTCGCCTACGAGCAGTACTTC.

This sequence joins TRBV2 and TRBJ1-1; D ambiguous. Trimming cost V 1 base and J 8 bases, with 14 bases left between them. The V gene's germline CDR1 is SNHLY and CDR2 FYNNEI. This CDR3 is 14 amino acids long. The CDR3 nucleotides are TGTGCCAGCAGTGAAGAGTTCAGCAGCGGGGAAGCTTTCTTT. Protein sequence: CASSEEFSSGEAFF.

The rearrangement uses TRBV7-8 and TRBJ2-7; TRBD2 agrees at 9 bases. From germline, CDR1 is SGHVS and CDR2 FQNEAQ. This CDR3 spans 15 amino acids. V lost 5 bases, J lost 2 bases, and 7 bases stayed unmatched. The CDR3 sequence: CASSTRTSVTYEQYF. The DNA of the CDR3 is TGTGCCAGCAGCACGAGGACTAGCGTTACCTACGAGCAGTACTTC.

The chain uses TRBV7-9 and TRBJ2-3, with 10 bases identical to TRBD1. With 5 bases clipped from V and 3 bases from J, the junction kept 5 bases outside the gene matches. CDR1 is SEHNR and CDR2 is FQNEAQ in the germline V gene (reference sequence). This CDR3 contains 15 residues. The CDR3 DNA sequence: TGTGCCAGCAGCCGGACAGGGGGGATGACAGATACGCAGTATTTT. Translated, it gives CASSRTGGMTDTQYF.

The chain couples TRBV6-5 to TRBJ1-1; no clear D gene. Germline V gene data show CDR1 as MNHEY and CDR2 as SVGAGI. The V end lost 6 bases, the J end lost 5 bases, and 7 bases lay between the germline ends. This CDR3 spans 11 amino acids. The CDR3 region is CASRVGTEAFF. The DNA for the CDR3 is TGTGCCAGCAGGGTGGGGACTGAAGCTTTCTTT.

The V and J genes are TRBV5-6 and TRBJ1-4; D remains ambiguous. V shed 4 bases and J shed 5 bases, with 15 bases lying between them. From germline, CDR1 is SGHDT and CDR2 YYEEEE. This CDR3 comprises 15 residues. The CDR3 coding sequence is TGTGCCAGCAGCCCGAGCCTAGAGATCAATGAAAAACTGTTTTTT. This gives the protein CASSPSLEINEKLFF.

This CDR3 is CASSLTGEETQYF. Here the CDR3 DNA reads TGTGCCAGCAGCTTAACAGGGGAAGAGACCCAGTACTTC. This chain links TRBV5-6 with TRBJ2-5; 7 bases are shared with TRBD1. CDR3 length: 13 residues. Losses at the gene ends were 2 bases for V and 3 bases for J; bases not matched to a gene: 1. Looked up from germline, CDR1 is SGHDT and CDR2 is YYEEEE.

This rearrangement joins TRBV27 to TRBJ2-5; TRBD2 aligns across 10 bases. The CDR3 covers 18 residues. The ends lost 7 bases at V and 3 bases at J; junction bases unmatched: 17. Germline V gene lookup returns CDR1 MNHEY and CDR2 SMNVEV (reference sequence). CDR3 protein: CASTLAPPSGRSEETQYF. The CDR3 DNA sequence: TGTGCCAGCACCCTGGCCCCTCCTAGCGGGAGATCGGAAGAGACCCAGTACTTC.

V usage is TRBV6-5 and J usage is TRBJ2-1; 9 bases line up with TRBD2. The V segment lost 4 bases and the J segment 0 bases; nucleotides outside the gene matches: 4. CDR1 and CDR2 (germline): MNHEY, SVGAGI. The CDR3 spans 16 residues. CDR3 bases: TGTGCCAGCAGTTGGACTAGCGCTAGCTCCTACAATGAGCAGTTCTTC. Translation gives CASSWTSASSYNEQFF.

J is TRBJ2-3 and V is TRBV24-1, with TRBD2 matching 10 bases. This CDR3 contains 17 residues. V lost 4 bases to trimming and J lost 2 bases; unmatched junction nucleotides: 8. Germline CDR1 reads KGHDR; CDR2 reads SFDVKD. The CDR3 is CATSEPGSGRATDTQYF. The CDR3 region has the DNA TGTGCCACCAGTGAACCCGGGAGCGGGAGGGCCACAGATACGCAGTATTTT.

The count of this clone is one. This chain uses TRBV16 with TRBJ2-1; D possibly matches TRBD1 or TRBD2 (6 bases each). Germline V gives CDR1 KGHSY, CDR2 FQNENV. This CDR3 is built from 15 residues. V lost 1 base and J 9 bases, leaving 16 bases between the germline ends. The CDR3 DNA reads as TGTGCCAGCAGCCAATTAACAGGGCGGGACGGTGAGCAGTTCTTC. It yields the protein CASSQLTGRDGEQFF.

V and J are TRBV28 and TRBJ2-1; D is perhaps TRBD1 (5 bases). V dropped 2 bases and J dropped 9 bases, with 14 bases sitting between them. Germline lookup yields CDR1 MDHEN and CDR2 SYDVKM. The CDR3 spans 14 residues. The CDR3 loop reads CASSLPGPQGEQFF. CDR3 bases: TGTGCCAGCAGTTTACCAGGGCCTCAAGGTGAGCAGTTCTTC.